A selection of T cell receptor beta chains follows, all from one sample in a study of shared clonotypes between healthy human individuals. TCRdb keeps only in-frame clones here, not all; method: immunoSEQ multiplex PCR. The sample has millions of clones, 90% to 95% seen once. Sequencing was done on a sample of naive CD4+ T cells sorted from blood. These receptors originate from a man aged 18 to 29 in good health. The CDR3 runs from the conserved cysteine through the conserved F or W. A D gene is named only where the DNA matches it firmly. Some rows mark clone size as missing; the rest say once, few, many or name a class of expanded clone.

15 . TRBJ2-3 TRBV27 . CASTELGVGTDTQYF TGTGCCAGCACGGAGCTGGGCGTCGGCACAGATACGCAGTATTTT
21 . TRBJ2-1 TRBV5-1 . CASSLVAHGAHRELLSWEQFF TGCGCCAGCAGCTTGGTGGCCCACGGTGCGCACCGGGAACTGCTTAGTTGGGAGCAGTTCTTC
15 TRBD1 TRBJ2-7 TRBV11-2 . CASSMGQTLIYEQYF TGTGCCAGCAGCATGGGACAGACTTTGATCTACGAGCAGTACTTC
15 TRBD1 TRBJ1-1 TRBV2 . CASSAYGQGDTEAFF TGTGCCAGCAGTGCATATGGACAGGGGGACACTGAAGCTTTCTTT
17 . TRBJ1-3 TRBV2 . CAISESAGQLSGNTIYF TGTGCCATCAGTGAGTCGGCTGGACAGCTCTCTGGAAACACCATATATTTT
13 . TRBJ2-1 TRBV30 . CAWRALYYNEQFF TGCGCCTGGAGGGCCCTTTACTACAATGAGCAGTTCTTC
15 . TRBJ2-3 TRBV6-5 . CASSVTGGGTDTQYF TGTGCCAGCAGTGTTACGGGGGGCGGCACAGATACGCAGTATTTT
15 . TRBJ1-1 TRBV7-2 . CASSFLDRVDTEAFF TGTGCCAGCAGCTTCCTGGATAGGGTGGACACTGAAGCTTTCTTT
14 . TRBJ1-6 TRBV11-2 few CASSFGGGNSPLHF TGTGCCAGCAGCTTTGGAGGGGGAAATTCACCCCTCCACTTT
15 . TRBJ1-4 TRBV5-1 . CASSLVGATNEKLFF TGCGCCAGCAGCTTGGTGGGGGCTACTAATGAAAAACTGTTTTTT
11 . TRBJ2-7 TRBV29-1 . CSVGGLYEQYF TGCAGCGTCGGGGGCCTCTACGAGCAGTACTTC
15 . TRBJ1-1 TRBV7-2 . CASSLAGRLNTEAFF TGTGCCAGCAGCTTAGCGGGTCGGCTGAACACTGAAGCTTTCTTT
16 . TRBJ2-3 TRBV4-1 . CASSQFGTALLDTQYF TGCGCCAGCAGCCAGTTCGGGACGGCCTTGCTGGATACGCAGTATTTT
13 . TRBJ2-1 TRBV27 once CASSIKGFYEQFF TGTGCCAGCAGTATAAAAGGGTTCTATGAGCAGTTCTTC
11 TRBD1 TRBJ2-5 TRBV20-1 once CSVRGQETQYF TGCAGTGTTAGGGGGCAGGAGACCCAGTACTTC
15 TRBD1 TRBJ2-7 TRBV5-8 . CASSLGQGQTYEQYF TGTGCCAGCAGCTTGGGACAGGGGCAAACCTACGAGCAGTACTTC
13 . TRBJ2-5 TRBV15 . CATSREYQETQYF TGTGCCACCTCGCGCGAGTACCAAGAGACCCAGTACTTC
15 . TRBJ2-7 TRBV10-3 few CAISESGSGSYEQYF TGTGCCATCAGTGAGTCAGGAAGCGGGTCCTACGAGCAGTACTTC
10 . TRBJ1-2 TRBV30 . CAGRLWGYTF TGTGCCGGCCGACTATGGGGCTACACCTTC
17 TRBD2 TRBJ2-2 TRBV5-6 . CASSWTGRRTNTGELFF TGTGCCAGCAGCTGGACCGGGAGGCGGACGAACACCGGGGAGCTGTTTTTT
14 . TRBJ2-3 TRBV27 . CASSLGPRTDTQYF TGTGCCAGCAGTTTGGGCCCGCGCACAGATACGCAGTATTTT
13 . TRBJ1-6 TRBV2 few CASREGRNSPLHF TGTGCCAGCAGAGAGGGACGGAATTCACCCCTCCACTTT
16 . TRBJ2-5 TRBV5-4 . CASSLWDRPVQETQYF TGTGCCAGCAGCTTGTGGGACCGACCCGTCCAAGAGACCCAGTACTTC
13 . TRBJ1-6 TRBV6-5 . CASGDGGRSPLHF TGTGCCAGCGGGGACGGGGGGCGATCACCCCTCCACTTT
15 . TRBJ1-5 TRBV6-6 once CASSYSTLRDQPQHF TGTGCCAGCAGTTACTCGACCCTGCGGGATCAGCCCCAGCATTTT
12 . TRBJ2-1 TRBV28 once CASSLGHNEQFF TGTGCCAGCAGCCTCGGCCACAATGAGCAGTTCTTC
15 TRBD1 TRBJ2-6 TRBV15 . CATEDRGIGANVLTF TGTGCCACGGAGGACAGGGGGATTGGGGCCAACGTCCTGACTTTC
15 TRBD1 TRBJ2-7 TRBV5-1 . CASSSGQVVSYEQYF TGCGCCAGCAGCTCGGGACAGGTAGTCTCCTACGAGCAGTACTTC
15 . TRBJ1-6 TRBV30 . CAWAEWGRNNSPLHF TGTGCCTGGGCCGAATGGGGACGGAATAATTCACCCCTCCACTTT
15 . TRBJ2-5 TRBV9 . CASSSTRDGQETQYF TGTGCCAGCAGCAGCACTCGGGACGGCCAAGAGACCCAGTACTTC
15 TRBD1 TRBJ2-7 TRBV2 . CASTKQGSGGHEQYF TGTGCCAGCACCAAACAGGGGTCGGGCGGGCACGAGCAGTACTTC
12 . TRBJ1-1 TRBV10-3 . CAISENRDKAFF TGTGCCATCAGTGAGAACCGGGACAAGGCTTTCTTT
17 . TRBJ2-2 TRBV18 . CASSPSTQGRGTGELFF TGTGCCAGCTCACCCTCCACGCAGGGACGAGGCACCGGGGAGCTGTTTTTT
13 . TRBJ2-5 TRBV6-4 once CASSVVLGETQYF TGTGCCAGCAGTGTAGTACTCGGAGAGACCCAGTACTTC
14 . TRBJ1-3 TRBV6-5 . CASSSLGSGNTIYF TGTGCCAGCAGCTCACTTGGGTCTGGAAACACCATATATTTT
16 . TRBJ2-2 TRBV5-6 . CASSLVGQGNTGELFF TGTGCCAGCAGCTTGGTCGGCCAGGGGAACACCGGGGAGCTGTTTTTT
13 . TRBJ2-3 TRBV5-1 . CASSSPMTDTQYF TGCGCCAGCAGCTCCCCGATGACGGATACGCAGTATTTT
14 . TRBJ1-4 TRBV10-3 . CAISAGKGNEKLFF TGTGCCATCAGTGCTGGAAAGGGGAATGAAAAACTGTTTTTT
16 . TRBJ1-3 TRBV4-1 . CASSQVGQSSGNTIYF TGCGCCAGCAGCCAAGTCGGGCAGTCCTCTGGAAACACCATATATTTT
13 . TRBJ1-1 TRBV18 . CASSRDGNTEAFF TGTGCCAGCTCACGGGACGGTAACACTGAAGCTTTCTTT
13 TRBD1 TRBJ1-5 TRBV18 . CASRPGQNQPQHF TGTGCCAGCCGACCGGGACAGAATCAGCCCCAGCATTTT
18 . TRBJ1-6 TRBV7-9 . CASSLALVGSSYNSPLHF TGTGCCAGCAGCTTAGCCCTTGTTGGGAGCTCCTATAATTCACCCCTCCACTTT
14 . TRBJ1-2 TRBV29-1 . CSVGGLGEREGYTF TGCAGCGTTGGCGGGCTTGGAGAAAGGGAAGGCTACACCTTC
15 . TRBJ2-6 TRBV5-1 . CASSLGSSGANVLTF TGCGCCAGCAGCTTAGGAAGCTCTGGGGCCAACGTCCTGACTTTC
13 . TRBJ1-4 TRBV28 . CATGLVGGGKLFF TGTGCCACCGGACTAGTCGGGGGCGGAAAACTGTTTTTT
12 . TRBJ2-7 TRBV11-2 . CASSSRRYEQYF TGTGCCAGCAGCTCCCGGCGCTACGAGCAGTACTTC
13 . TRBJ1-2 TRBV9 . CASSVDVNYGYTF TGTGCCAGCAGCGTAGACGTAAACTATGGCTACACCTTC
15 TRBD1 TRBJ2-7 TRBV6-5 . CASRRTGGWYYEQYF TGTGCCAGCAGGCGCACAGGGGGCTGGTACTACGAGCAGTACTTC
13 TRBD2 TRBJ2-1 TRBV10-3 . CAIGTSGYNEQFF TGTGCCATAGGGACTAGCGGCTACAATGAGCAGTTCTTC
13 . TRBJ2-7 TRBV2 . CASEGRGGYEQYF TGTGCCAGCGAGGGCAGGGGAGGCTACGAGCAGTACTTC
12 . TRBJ2-7 TRBV2 once CASSGASYEQYF TGTGCCAGCTCGGGCGCCAGCTACGAGCAGTACTTC
15 . TRBJ2-7 TRBV6-5 . CASSYSTGGSYEQYF TGTGCCAGCAGTTACTCTACCGGGGGCTCCTACGAGCAGTACTTC
14 TRBD2 TRBJ2-7 TRBV28 . CASREGLAGPKQYF TGTGCCAGCAGGGAGGGACTAGCGGGGCCCAAGCAGTACTTC